The rows below give T cell receptor beta chains drawn from one sample of a study of PD-L1 blockade in urothelial cancer. TCRdb's copy holds only in-frame clones and misses some; the assay was immunoSEQ multiplex PCR. The repertoire holds 70,000 to 90,000 clones, with over 80% as singletons. The sequencing here drew on PBMCs, taken around atezolizumab (anti-PD-L1) treatment. The receptors were sampled from a man between 65 and 85 years old with urothelial cancer. CDR3s include the opening cysteine and the closing phenylalanine or tryptophan. The order of the fields is V gene, clone size, D gene, J gene, CDR3 protein, CDR3 DNA. The D gene is left open where the match is weak. The size field is filled for only some rows; it gives once, few, many or a size class.

V: TRBV9; size: .; D: TRBD1; J: TRBJ1-2; CDR3: CASSVDDRASYGYTF; DNA: TGTGCCAGCAGCGTAGACGACAGGGCGAGCTATGGCTACACCTTC
V: TRBV19; size: .; D: .; J: TRBJ2-7; CDR3: CASSMRGTPSEQYF; DNA: TGTGCCAGTAGTATGAGAGGGACTCCTTCCGAGCAGTACTTC
V: TRBV7-6; size: .; D: TRBD1; J: TRBJ1-4; CDR3: CASSLAGTGDEKLFF; DNA: TGTGCCAGCAGCTTAGCTGGGACAGGGGATGAAAAACTGTTTTTT
V: TRBV28; size: .; D: TRBD1; J: TRBJ1-4; CDR3: CASSLWGQAATNEKLFF; DNA: TGTGCCAGCAGTTTATGGGGACAGGCTGCAACTAATGAAAAACTGTTTTTT
V: TRBV7-3; size: .; D: .; J: TRBJ2-5; CDR3: CASSLGVGGREETQYF; DNA: TGTGCCAGCAGCTTAGGGGTGGGGGGGCGCGAAGAGACCCAGTACTTC
V: TRBV29-1; size: .; D: .; J: TRBJ2-7; CDR3: CSAGEYGEQYF; DNA: TGCAGCGCTGGGGAGTACGGCGAGCAGTACTTC
V: TRBV19; size: .; D: TRBD1; J: TRBJ1-2; CDR3: CASTFSGQYNYGYTF; DNA: TGTGCCAGTACCTTTTCGGGACAGTATAACTATGGCTACACCTTC
V: TRBV6-6; size: .; D: .; J: TRBJ2-1; CDR3: CATISGLVSYNEQFF; DNA: TGTGCTACGATCAGCGGTCTGGTGTCCTACAATGAGCAGTTCTTC
V: TRBV2; size: .; D: TRBD2; J: TRBJ2-2; CDR3: CASSEGLAGPGELFF; DNA: TGTGCCAGCAGTGAGGGACTAGCGGGACCCGGGGAGCTGTTTTTT
V: TRBV5-1; size: .; D: TRBD2; J: TRBJ2-5; CDR3: CASSLAAGRGETQYF; DNA: TGCGCCAGCAGCTTGGCAGCGGGGCGGGGGGAGACCCAGTACTTC
V: TRBV12-5; size: .; D: TRBD1; J: TRBJ2-7; CDR3: CASGLAGGSYEQYF; DNA: TGTGCTAGTGGTTTGGCAGGGGGTTCCTACGAGCAGTACTTC
V: TRBV7-9; size: .; D: TRBD1; J: TRBJ2-5; CDR3: CASSQIGTGETQYF; DNA: TGTGCCAGCAGCCAAATCGGGACAGGGGAGACCCAGTACTTC
V: TRBV4-1; size: few; D: .; J: TRBJ2-7; CDR3: CASSQTVSYEQYF; DNA: TGCGCCAGCAGCCAAACTGTATCCTACGAGCAGTACTTC
V: TRBV4-3; size: .; D: .; J: TRBJ1-2; CDR3: CASSQDRDNGYTF; DNA: TGCGCCAGCAGCCAAGATCGGGATAATGGCTACACCTTC
V: TRBV28; size: .; D: TRBD1; J: TRBJ2-7; CDR3: CASSATDRGYEQYF; DNA: TGTGCCAGCAGTGCCACTGACAGGGGCTACGAGCAGTACTTC
V: TRBV2; size: few; D: TRBD2; J: TRBJ2-7; CDR3: CASSVGLAGGDEQYF; DNA: TGTGCCAGCAGTGTGGGACTAGCGGGAGGGGACGAGCAGTACTTC
V: TRBV2; size: .; D: .; J: TRBJ1-2; CDR3: CASSLTGKGGGYTF; DNA: TGTGCCAGCAGTCTAACAGGGAAGGGTGGAGGCTACACCTTC
V: TRBV7-2; size: .; D: TRBD2; J: TRBJ2-1; CDR3: CASSLGSGGNEQFF; DNA: TGTGCCAGCAGCTTAGGTAGCGGGGGAAATGAGCAGTTCTTC
V: TRBV4-3; size: once; D: .; J: TRBJ1-1; CDR3: CASSQDRALNTEAFF; DNA: TGCGCCAGCAGCCAAGACAGGGCTCTGAACACTGAAGCTTTCTTT
V: TRBV5-6; size: .; D: .; J: TRBJ1-1; CDR3: CASTLPSSNTEAFF; DNA: TGTGCCAGCACCCTCCCAAGCTCGAACACTGAAGCTTTCTTT
V: TRBV4-3; size: .; D: .; J: TRBJ2-5; CDR3: CASSQDTRDNYGETQYF; DNA: TGCGCCAGCAGCCAAGATACCCGGGACAATTATGGGGAGACCCAGTACTTC
V: TRBV19; size: .; D: TRBD2; J: TRBJ2-1; CDR3: CASSTSGGSYNEQFF; DNA: TGTGCCAGTAGTACTAGCGGGGGGTCCTACAATGAGCAGTTCTTC
V: TRBV19; size: .; D: .; J: TRBJ1-2; CDR3: CASSDWRTGGYTF; DNA: TGTGCCAGTAGTGACTGGCGTACGGGGGGCTACACCTTC
V: TRBV7-9; size: once; D: TRBD1; J: TRBJ1-5; CDR3: CASSLGQDQPQHF; DNA: TGTGCCAGCAGCTTGGGACAGGATCAGCCCCAGCATTTT
V: TRBV19; size: .; D: .; J: TRBJ2-7; CDR3: CASSIDPGVYEQYF; DNA: TGTGCCAGTAGTATAGATCCAGGGGTCTACGAGCAGTACTTC
V: TRBV14; size: .; D: .; J: TRBJ2-5; CDR3: CASSQDRPAGETQYF; DNA: TGTGCCAGCAGCCAAGATAGGCCGGCGGGGGAGACCCAGTACTTC
V: TRBV27; size: .; D: TRBD2; J: TRBJ2-7; CDR3: CASTPGGAREQYF; DNA: TGTGCCAGCACCCCGGGGGGGGCCCGCGAGCAGTACTTC
V: TRBV5-1; size: once; D: .; J: TRBJ1-1; CDR3: CASSAGGDLNTEAFF; DNA: TGCGCCAGCAGCGCGGGCGGAGATTTGAACACTGAAGCTTTCTTT
V: TRBV7-3; size: .; D: .; J: TRBJ2-3; CDR3: CASSLTAVLTDTQYF; DNA: TGTGCCAGCAGCTTAACGGCAGTCCTCACAGATACGCAGTATTTT
V: TRBV5-8; size: .; D: .; J: TRBJ2-7; CDR3: CASTNFYEQYF; DNA: TGTGCCAGCACCAATTTCTACGAGCAGTACTTC
V: TRBV27; size: .; D: TRBD2; J: TRBJ2-3; CDR3: CASRRTTTSGGFTDTQYF; DNA: TGTGCCAGCAGACGAACCACCACTAGCGGGGGATTCACAGATACGCAGTATTTT
V: TRBV29-1; size: .; D: TRBD2; J: TRBJ2-2; CDR3: CSVRTSGGTGELFF; DNA: TGCAGCGTCCGGACTAGCGGGGGCACCGGGGAGCTGTTTTTT
V: TRBV7-9; size: .; D: .; J: TRBJ2-3; CDR3: CASSLSSRTDTQYF; DNA: TGTGCCAGCAGCTTATCTAGTCGCACAGATACGCAGTATTTT
V: TRBV5-8; size: once; D: TRBD1; J: TRBJ1-5; CDR3: CASSQGQDLEPQHF; DNA: TGTGCCAGCAGCCAGGGACAGGACCTCGAGCCCCAGCATTTT
V: TRBV7-2; size: .; D: TRBD2; J: TRBJ2-5; CDR3: CASSSGLAGAGETQYF; DNA: TGTGCCAGCAGCTCGGGACTAGCGGGAGCCGGGGAGACCCAGTACTTC
V: TRBV7-9; size: .; D: .; J: TRBJ2-3; CDR3: CASTAGQATDTQYF; DNA: TGTGCCAGCACTGCCGGTCAGGCCACAGATACGCAGTATTTT
V: TRBV7-2; size: .; D: TRBD1; J: TRBJ1-2; CDR3: CASSLGGTGVGYTF; DNA: TGTGCCAGCAGCTTAGGGGGGACAGGGGTAGGCTACACCTTC
V: TRBV4-2; size: .; D: TRBD2; J: TRBJ2-5; CDR3: CASSQDSSGLETQYF; DNA: TGTGCCAGCAGCCAAGATTCTAGCGGGCTAGAGACCCAGTACTTC
V: TRBV6-6; size: .; D: TRBD1; J: TRBJ1-1; CDR3: CASSQGQFNTEAFF; DNA: TGTGCCAGCAGCCAGGGACAGTTTAACACTGAAGCTTTCTTT
V: TRBV6-1; size: .; D: TRBD2; J: TRBJ2-7; CDR3: CASSEGTSGKYEQYF; DNA: TGTGCCAGCAGTGAAGGGACTAGCGGGAAATACGAGCAGTACTTC
V: TRBV19; size: .; D: .; J: TRBJ1-5; CDR3: CASSIFGGAGQPQHF; DNA: TGTGCCAGTAGTATATTTGGAGGGGCCGGCCAGCCCCAGCATTTT
V: TRBV9; size: few; D: TRBD1; J: TRBJ1-2; CDR3: CASSPGQGSNGGRGYTF; DNA: TGTGCCAGCAGCCCCGGACAGGGATCAAATGGTGGTCGGGGCTACACCTTC
V: TRBV7-2; size: .; D: TRBD2; J: TRBJ2-3; CDR3: CASSLVGSGSTDTQYF; DNA: TGTGCCAGCAGCTTAGTCGGTAGCGGGAGCACAGATACGCAGTATTTT
V: TRBV7-9; size: .; D: TRBD2; J: TRBJ2-7; CDR3: CASSYSGSSYEQYF; DNA: TGTGCCAGCAGTTATAGCGGGAGCTCCTACGAGCAGTACTTC
V: TRBV29-1; size: .; D: TRBD1; J: TRBJ2-7; CDR3: CSALGTGAYEQYF; DNA: TGCAGCGCTCTCGGGACAGGAGCCTACGAGCAGTACTTC
V: TRBV30; size: .; D: TRBD1; J: TRBJ2-1; CDR3: CAWLRDRAYNEQFF; DNA: TGTGCCTGGCTCCGGGACAGGGCCTACAATGAGCAGTTCTTC
V: TRBV9; size: .; D: TRBD1; J: TRBJ2-1; CDR3: CASSLTGTGTYNEQFF; DNA: TGTGCCAGCAGCTTAACCGGGACAGGGACCTACAATGAGCAGTTCTTC
V: TRBV5-4; size: .; D: TRBD1; J: TRBJ1-2; CDR3: CASSRNRGTGGYTF; DNA: TGTGCCAGCAGCAGAAACAGGGGGACTGGGGGCTACACCTTC
V: TRBV7-2; size: .; D: .; J: TRBJ2-1; CDR3: CASSLAPGSYNEQFF; DNA: TGTGCCAGCAGCTTAGCCCCAGGGTCCTACAATGAGCAGTTCTTC
V: TRBV18; size: .; D: .; J: TRBJ2-7; CDR3: CASSPPSGLYEQYF; DNA: TGTGCCAGCTCACCACCATCAGGGCTCTACGAGCAGTACTTC
V: TRBV19; size: .; D: TRBD1; J: TRBJ2-5; CDR3: CASSLQGDQETQYF; DNA: TGTGCCAGTAGTCTCCAGGGGGACCAAGAGACCCAGTACTTC
V: TRBV5-4; size: .; D: .; J: TRBJ2-7; CDR3: CASSTDSAHEQYF; DNA: TGTGCCAGCAGCACGGACAGTGCGCACGAACAGTACTTC
V: TRBV7-2; size: .; D: .; J: TRBJ2-5; CDR3: CASSLLAWGETQYF; DNA: TGTGCCAGCAGCTTACTAGCGTGGGGAGAGACCCAGTACTTC
V: TRBV7-2; size: .; D: .; J: TRBJ2-1; CDR3: CASSPTRDTIYNEQFF; DNA: TGTGCCAGCAGCCCTACTCGGGACACCATCTACAATGAGCAGTTCTTC
V: TRBV6-1; size: .; D: .; J: TRBJ2-5; CDR3: CASSEALQQETQYF; DNA: TGTGCCAGCAGTGAAGCGCTACAGCAAGAGACCCAGTACTTC
V: TRBV4-3; size: once; D: TRBD2; J: TRBJ2-1; CDR3: CASSLSTSGRGEQFF; DNA: TGCGCCAGCAGCCTGTCGACTAGCGGGAGAGGTGAGCAGTTCTTC
V: TRBV7-2; size: .; D: .; J: TRBJ1-4; CDR3: CASSIRAGGGEKLFF; DNA: TGTGCCAGCAGCATCCGGGCCGGAGGAGGTGAAAAACTGTTTTTT